The text below deals with one T cell receptor beta chain. What it binds is not known. This sample was included in a study of cytomegalovirus exposure and HLA in healthy donors. Notes on the study in general: Exclusion applied to some V segments, including TRBV6-2 and TRBV6-3, as they were indistinguishable. There were some public TCRs occurring in many donors, but most TCR sequences were rare. TCR association rates varied by HLA locus in a later analysis, with DRB1 highest and HLA-C lowest. In a later analysis, common viral pathogens appeared linked to several of the most significant clusters.

The V gene's germline CDR1 is MDHEN and CDR2 SYDVKM. This CDR3 contains 15 residues. V was clipped by 5 bases and J by 4 bases; unmatched bases: 8. PCR amplification relied on 60 Vbeta primers (plus 13 Jbeta primers). The method was immunoSEQ multiplex PCR; TCRdb's version includes in-frame clones alone and lacks a portion of them. The sample records some 110,000 clones, roughly three quarters being singletons. The sequenced material came from PBMCs. The receptor comes from a young woman in good health and CMV-seronegative. V and J are TRBV28 and TRBJ2-7; 10 positions match TRBD1. The chain's CDR3 is CASSLRQGALYEQYF. The CDR3, as DNA: TGTGCCAGCAGTCTCCGACAGGGGGCGCTTTACGAGCAGTACTTC.